This is a list of T cell receptor beta chains from one sample in a study of a mutant IDH1 vaccine in newly diagnosed glioma. Profiling relied on immunoSEQ multiplex PCR, and the TCRdb table lists in-frame clones only, not all of them. The table records tens of thousands of clones, over 85% of them present only once. Their target antigens are unknown. The sequences come from PBMCs, collected from a glioma patient whose treatment included an IDH1 peptide vaccine. Every receptor here comes from a woman in her fifties or sixties with glioma. CDR3s include the opening cysteine and the closing phenylalanine or tryptophan. A D gene is named only where the DNA matches it firmly. The size entry is marked missing in some rows and otherwise reads once, few, many or a size class.

V gene	clone size	J gene	D gene	CDR3 protein	CDR3 DNA
TRBV5-1	NA	TRBJ1-1	NA	CASSLAGFLTEAFF	TGCGCCAGCAGCTTGGCAGGGTTTCTAACTGAAGCTTTCTTT
TRBV13	NA	TRBJ2-5	TRBD1	CASSTRDRGITGTQYF	TGTGCCAGCAGCACCCGGGACAGGGGGATTACGGGGACCCAGTACTTC
TRBV30	few	TRBJ1-6	NA	CAWKVWANSPLHF	TGTGCCTGGAAGGTGTGGGCTAATTCACCCCTCCACTTT
TRBV7-2	NA	TRBJ2-6	TRBD2	CASSLAGVTPGANVLTF	TGTGCCAGCAGTCTAGCGGGAGTCACTCCTGGGGCCAACGTCCTGACTTTC
TRBV10-2	few	TRBJ2-2	TRBD1	CASSDHRGPRTGELFF	TGCGCCAGCAGTGATCACAGGGGGCCGCGGACCGGGGAGCTGTTTTTT
TRBV10-3	NA	TRBJ1-6	NA	CAISEFAPGSPLHF	TGTGCCATCAGTGAGTTCGCCCCAGGATCACCCCTCCACTTT
TRBV5-8	once	TRBJ1-5	NA	CASSTLWTESGQPQHF	TGTGCCAGCAGCACCCTTTGGACCGAATCTGGTCAGCCCCAGCATTTT
TRBV7-8	NA	TRBJ2-3	TRBD1	CASSSTGGLGTDTQYF	TGTGCCAGCAGCTCTACAGGGGGCTTGGGCACAGATACGCAGTATTTT
TRBV6-5	NA	TRBJ2-7	NA	CASDGEQYF	TGTGCCAGTGACGGGGAGCAGTACTTC
TRBV18	NA	TRBJ1-3	TRBD1	CASSSNGQEFSGNTIYF	TGTGCCAGCTCATCCAACGGACAGGAATTCTCTGGAAACACCATATATTTT
TRBV7-9	few	TRBJ1-5	NA	CASSPGTASNQPQHF	TGTGCCAGCAGTCCCGGGACGGCTAGCAATCAGCCCCAGCATTTT
TRBV18	NA	TRBJ2-7	NA	CASSPTSTYEQYF	TGTGCCAGCTCACCGACATCAACGTACGAGCAGTACTTC
TRBV10-2	NA	TRBJ2-3	TRBD2	CASSQTSWKTGTQYF	TGCGCCAGCAGCCAGACTAGCTGGAAGACCGGCACGCAGTATTTT
TRBV11-2	NA	TRBJ2-2	NA	CASSLGQNTGELFF	TGTGCCAGCAGCTTAGGGCAGAACACCGGGGAGCTGTTTTTT
TRBV29-1	once	TRBJ2-1	TRBD2	CSVPGTSVYNEQFF	TGCAGCGTACCCGGGACTAGCGTGTACAATGAGCAGTTCTTC
TRBV27	NA	TRBJ2-1	TRBD2	CASTIQGLAYNEQFF	TGTGCCAGCACCATTCAGGGACTAGCCTACAATGAGCAGTTCTTC
TRBV7-2	NA	TRBJ2-7	TRBD2	CASSSPTSGREQYF	TGTGCCAGCAGCTCGCCGACTAGCGGGAGAGAGCAGTACTTC
TRBV5-1	NA	TRBJ2-1	NA	CASSNGEIGYNEQFF	TGCGCCAGCAGCAACGGGGAGATCGGTTACAATGAGCAGTTCTTC
TRBV18	NA	TRBJ1-2	TRBD1	CASSPPRGPLYGYTF	TGTGCCAGCTCACCACCGAGGGGGCCTCTCTATGGCTACACCTTC
TRBV18	NA	TRBJ2-1	TRBD1	CASSPPLPDRGSYNEQFF	TGTGCCAGCTCACCTCCCCTCCCTGACAGGGGATCCTACAATGAGCAGTTCTTC
TRBV6-1	NA	TRBJ2-7	NA	CASRVTGYEQYF	TGTGCCAGCAGGGTAACCGGCTACGAGCAGTACTTC
TRBV2	NA	TRBJ1-3	NA	CASSPDLAGNTIYF	TGTGCCAGCAGCCCCGACTTGGCTGGAAACACCATATATTTT
TRBV5-1	NA	TRBJ1-1	TRBD1	CASSLDTGGNTEAFF	TGCGCCAGCAGCTTGGATACAGGGGGGAACACTGAAGCTTTCTTT
TRBV6-6	NA	TRBJ1-5	NA	CASSYSTGTSNQPQHF	TGTGCCAGCAGTTACTCGACGGGGACCAGCAATCAGCCCCAGCATTTT
TRBV30	NA	TRBJ1-2	NA	CAWSARGGYTF	TGTGCCTGGAGTGCCAGGGGTGGCTACACCTTC
TRBV6-4	NA	TRBJ1-2	TRBD1	CASSPQGESYGYTF	TGTGCCAGCAGTCCACAGGGGGAGAGCTATGGCTACACCTTC
TRBV5-4	NA	TRBJ1-5	NA	CASSSGINQPQHF	TGTGCCAGCAGCTCTGGGATAAATCAGCCCCAGCATTTT
TRBV30	NA	TRBJ1-1	NA	CAWSVAGATEAFF	TGTGCCTGGAGTGTAGCCGGGGCCACTGAAGCTTTCTTT
TRBV11-3	NA	TRBJ2-3	TRBD1	CASSPGTGADTQYF	TGTGCCAGCAGCCCGGGAACAGGGGCAGATACGCAGTATTTT
TRBV29-1	NA	TRBJ2-1	NA	CSVEGQVGQFF	TGCAGCGTTGAAGGTCAGGTGGGGCAGTTCTTC
TRBV27	NA	TRBJ2-1	TRBD2	CASSLTSGGDNEQFF	TGTGCCAGCAGTTTGACTAGCGGGGGAGACAATGAGCAGTTCTTC
TRBV28	NA	TRBJ2-7	NA	CASSLGDYEQYF	TGTGCCAGCAGTTTAGGGGACTACGAGCAGTACTTC
TRBV5-1	NA	TRBJ2-7	NA	CASSFTYPDSRSPYEQYF	TGCGCCAGCAGCTTTACTTACCCGGACAGTAGGAGCCCCTACGAGCAGTACTTC
TRBV28	NA	TRBJ2-3	NA	CASSPTGTRHGTQYF	TGTGCCAGCAGTCCGACTGGGACCCGTCACGGTACGCAGTATTTT
TRBV28	NA	TRBJ2-3	NA	CASSLDQGLTDTQYF	TGTGCCAGCAGTTTAGATCAGGGGCTCACAGATACGCAGTATTTT
TRBV6-6	NA	TRBJ1-1	NA	CASSYLPKNTEAFF	TGTGCCAGCAGTTACTTGCCGAAGAACACTGAAGCTTTCTTT
TRBV28	NA	TRBJ2-4	TRBD1	CASSLEGTGGNIQYF	TGTGCCAGCAGTTTAGAGGGGACAGGGGGAAACATTCAGTACTTC
TRBV30	NA	TRBJ1-1	NA	CAWSVVSGDDTEAFF	TGTGCCTGGAGTGTTGTATCAGGGGATGACACTGAAGCTTTCTTT
TRBV7-9	NA	TRBJ2-3	NA	CASSLEAETQYF	TGTGCCAGCAGCTTAGAGGCGGAGACGCAGTATTTT
TRBV5-8	NA	TRBJ2-3	NA	CASSYAQGPDTQYF	TGTGCCAGCAGCTATGCCCAGGGCCCAGATACGCAGTATTTT
TRBV5-4	few	TRBJ1-1	NA	CASSLEATEAFF	TGTGCCAGCAGCTTGGAGGCCACTGAAGCTTTCTTT
TRBV28	NA	TRBJ2-6	TRBD1	CASTRQGLGANVLTF	TGTGCCAGCACCCGACAGGGATTAGGGGCCAACGTCCTGACTTTC
TRBV19	NA	TRBJ1-1	TRBD1	CASKGQFQMNTEAFF	TGTGCCAGTAAGGGACAGTTCCAGATGAACACTGAAGCTTTCTTT
TRBV5-1	NA	TRBJ1-2	TRBD1	CASTYDRGRGGYTF	TGCGCCAGCACCTACGACAGGGGAAGGGGAGGCTACACCTTC
TRBV6-1	NA	TRBJ2-3	NA	CASSPGPSTDTQYF	TGTGCCAGCTCGCCGGGGCCTAGCACAGATACGCAGTATTTT
TRBV6-4	NA	TRBJ2-7	NA	CASSEDLQPSYEQYF	TGTGCCAGCAGTGAGGACTTACAACCCTCCTACGAGCAGTACTTC
TRBV19	NA	TRBJ2-1	NA	CASSSRDPLYNEQFF	TGTGCCAGTAGTTCCCGGGACCCTTTGTACAATGAGCAGTTCTTC
TRBV5-1	once	TRBJ1-4	TRBD1	CASSLGQGVEEKLFF	TGCGCCAGCAGCTTGGGTCAGGGGGTGGAAGAAAAACTGTTTTTT
TRBV28	NA	TRBJ1-6	NA	CATWDGNNSPLHF	TGTGCCACCTGGGACGGGAATAATTCACCCCTCCACTTT
TRBV4-2	NA	TRBJ2-1	TRBD1	CASSPRDRGDNEQFF	TGTGCCAGCAGCCCGCGGGACAGGGGTGACAATGAGCAGTTCTTC
TRBV28	NA	TRBJ1-2	NA	CASSYPSRGVINYGYTF	TGTGCCAGCAGTTACCCTTCACGAGGGGTAATTAACTATGGCTACACCTTC
TRBV5-1	NA	TRBJ1-5	TRBD1	CASSSGQGENQPQHF	TGCGCCAGCAGCTCGGGACAGGGGGAGAATCAGCCCCAGCATTTT
TRBV5-4	NA	TRBJ2-7	TRBD1	CASSLATGQGAPEQYF	TGTGCCAGCAGCTTGGCCACGGGACAGGGGGCTCCCGAGCAGTACTTC
TRBV19	once	TRBJ2-3	NA	CASSIRDTTDTQYF	TGTGCCAGTAGTATTCGGGACACAACAGATACGCAGTATTTT
TRBV5-1	NA	TRBJ2-2	TRBD1	CASSPTDRGSRTGELFF	TGCGCCAGCAGTCCAACCGACAGGGGTTCAAGGACCGGGGAGCTGTTTTTT
TRBV19	few	TRBJ2-3	TRBD2	CASSWGLHSNTQYF	TGTGCCAGTAGTTGGGGACTACACTCAAATACGCAGTATTTT
TRBV6-1	NA	TRBJ2-7	NA	CASTQTSYEQYF	TGTGCCAGCACCCAAACTAGCTACGAGCAGTACTTC